The 5 T cell receptor beta chains in this list originate from one sample, sequenced in a study of OX40 agonist ivuxolimab in advanced cancers. TCRdb keeps only in-frame clones here, not all; method: immunoSEQ multiplex PCR. In the table there are around 74,000 clones, over 75% of which are singletons. The sample was CD4+ or CD8+ T cells sorted from blood, taken in a trial of the OX40 agonist ivuxolimab. These receptor sequences come from an adult with an advanced solid tumor such as melanoma, head and neck, liver or kidney cancer.

This sequence joins TRBV15 and TRBJ2-3, with D uncertain. The germline V gene has CDR1 LNHNV and CDR2 YYDKDF (reference sequence). V lost 4 bases to trimming and J lost 2 bases, with 4 bases between them. The CDR3 is 12 amino acids. The CDR3 here is CATSTYTDTQYF. Written as DNA, the CDR3 is TGTGCCACCAGCACCTACACAGATACGCAGTATTTT.

The chain employs TRBV6-5 and TRBJ1-4, with D unclear. V lost 10 bases and J 2 bases, leaving 14 bases between the germline ends. The CDR3 length is 14 residues. Germline assignment: CDR1 MNHEY and CDR2 SVGAGI. The CDR3 reads CATPWIVTNEKLFF. CDR3 nucleotide sequence: TGTGCCACCCCCTGGATTGTGACTAATGAAAAACTGTTTTTT.

V gene TRBV6-1 combines with J gene TRBJ2-1; D gene uncertain. CDR1 and CDR2 (germline): MNHNS, SASEGT. This CDR3 is 12 amino acids long. Trimming removed 8 bases from V and 7 bases from J, with 12 bases in between. CDR3 protein: CASVTLGNEQFF. The DNA of the CDR3 is TGTGCCAGCGTCACCCTCGGGAATGAGCAGTTCTTC.

The CDR3 spells CASSDRTSGGSGETQYF. CDR3 in DNA: TGTGCCAGCAGCGACCGGACTAGCGGGGGGTCGGGGGAGACCCAGTACTTC. This chain joins TRBV5-4 and TRBJ2-5; 14 bases line up with TRBD2. CDR1 and CDR2 from the germline V gene are SGHNT and YYREEE (reference sequence). Trimming at V came to 4 bases and at J to 5 bases, leaving 10 bases not matched to a gene. This CDR3 is 17 amino acids long.

The chain carries TRBV7-2 and TRBJ1-3, with TRBD1 matching 8 bases. The ends lost 3 bases at V and 4 bases at J; junction bases unmatched: 8. This CDR3 comprises 16 residues. Germline values: CDR1 SGHTA, CDR2 FQGNSA. The CDR3 loop is CASSFSGTGGGNTIYF. For the CDR3, the DNA is TGTGCCAGCAGCTTTTCTGGGACAGGCGGGGGAAACACCATATATTTT.